A single sample gave rise to the 2 T cell receptor beta chains below, sequenced in a study of blood T cell repertoires in COVID-19. The method was immunoSEQ multiplex PCR; TCRdb's version includes in-frame clones alone and lacks a portion of them. This sample has more than 150,000 clones; around 79% occur once, and the top ten carry about 25%. The sample comprised peripheral blood. All receptors come from an older woman with acute or convalescent COVID-19.

V and J are TRBV18 and TRBJ2-1; 11 bases line up with TRBD2. The junction had 5 bases not matched to a gene; V was cut back by 6 bases and J by 4 bases. Germline V gives CDR1 KGHSH, CDR2 LQKENI. This CDR3 comprises 15 residues. The CDR3 is CASSQTSGNYNEQFF. The CDR3 DNA follows: TGTGCCAGCTCCCAGACTAGCGGGAATTACAATGAGCAGTTCTTC. Full variable domain (outside the CDR3, taken from reference TRBV18 and TRBJ2-1): NAGVMQNPRHLVRRRGQEARLRCSPMKGHSHVYWYRQLPEEGLKFMVYLQKENIIDESGMPKERFSAEFPKEGPSILRIQQVVRGDSAAYFCASSQTSGNYNEQFFGPGTRLTVL.

The chain links TRBV11-3 to TRBJ2-1; the match to TRBD2 covers 13 bases. Germline V gene sequence: CDR1 SGHNT, CDR2 YENEEA. This CDR3 region has 16 residues. Trimming removed 3 bases from V and 5 bases from J; junction bases left unmatched: 4. The DNA of the CDR3 is TGTGCCAGCAGCTTCGGACTAGCGGGGGCCGACAATGAGCAGTTCTTC. This encodes CASSFGLAGADNEQFF.